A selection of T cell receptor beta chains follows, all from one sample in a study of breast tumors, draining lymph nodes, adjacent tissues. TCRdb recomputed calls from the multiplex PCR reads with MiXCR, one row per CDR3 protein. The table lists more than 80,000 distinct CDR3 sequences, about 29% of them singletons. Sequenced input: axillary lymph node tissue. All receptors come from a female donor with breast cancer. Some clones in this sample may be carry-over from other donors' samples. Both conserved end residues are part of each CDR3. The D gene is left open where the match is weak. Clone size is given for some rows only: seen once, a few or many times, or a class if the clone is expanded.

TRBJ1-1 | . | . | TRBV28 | CASTTHPNTEAFF | TGTGCCAGCACCACCCACCCGAACACTGAAGCTTTCTTT
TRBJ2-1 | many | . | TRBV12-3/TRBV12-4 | CASRSGVTVTYNEQFF | TGTGCCAGCAGGAGCGGAGTAACAGTGACCTACAATGAGCAGTTCTTC
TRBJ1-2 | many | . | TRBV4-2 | CASRGVWFGYTF | TGTGCCAGCCGAGGGGTGTGGTTCGGCTACACCTTC
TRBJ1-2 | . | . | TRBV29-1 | CSVEDLGRYGYTF | TGCAGCGTTGAAGATTTGGGACGCTATGGCTACACCTTC
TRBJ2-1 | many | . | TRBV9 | CASSVTQGRGDNEQFF | TGTGCCAGCAGCGTAACCCAGGGCAGGGGGGACAATGAGCAGTTCTTC
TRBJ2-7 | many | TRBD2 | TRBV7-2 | CASSFEGTSGTYEQYF | TGTGCCAGCAGCTTCGAAGGGACTAGCGGGACCTACGAGCAGTACTTC
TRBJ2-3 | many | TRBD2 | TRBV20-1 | CSALVTSGLFTDTQYF | TGCAGTGCCCTGGTGACTAGCGGGCTTTTCACAGATACGCAGTATTTT
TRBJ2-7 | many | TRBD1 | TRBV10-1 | CASSRGRGSSSYEQYF | TGCGCCAGCAGTCGGGGCAGGGGGAGTAGCTCCTACGAGCAGTACTTC
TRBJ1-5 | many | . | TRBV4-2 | CASSQEGRGQPQHF | TGTGCCAGCAGCCAAGAAGGCCGGGGTCAGCCCCAGCATTTT
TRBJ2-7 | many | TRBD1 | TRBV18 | CASSPLGQGDEQYF | TGTGCCAGCTCACCACTGGGACAGGGGGACGAGCAGTACTTC
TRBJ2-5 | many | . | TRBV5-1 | CASSSSGTFGETQYF | TGCGCCAGCAGCTCAAGCGGAACCTTCGGGGAGACCCAGTACTTC
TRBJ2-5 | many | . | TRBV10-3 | CAIGGQRSFQETQYF | TGTGCCATCGGCGGACAGCGATCGTTCCAAGAGACCCAGTACTTC
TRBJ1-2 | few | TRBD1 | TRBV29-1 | CSVGDSVNYGYTF | TGCAGCGTTGGGGACAGCGTTAACTATGGCTACACCTTC
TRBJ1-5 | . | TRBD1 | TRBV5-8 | CASRLGTGTQHF | TGTGCCAGCAGACTTGGGACAGGCACCCAGCATTTT
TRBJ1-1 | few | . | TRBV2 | CASSEMENTEAFF | TGTGCCAGCAGTGAAATGGAGAACACTGAAGCTTTCTTT
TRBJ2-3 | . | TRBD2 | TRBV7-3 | CASSSRTSGGSTDTQYF | TGTGCCAGCAGCTCACGGACTAGCGGGGGGAGCACAGATACGCAGTATTTT
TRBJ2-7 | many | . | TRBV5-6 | CASSFFVLADALGSYEQYF | TGTGCCAGCAGCTTCTTCGTGTTAGCAGACGCCCTGGGCTCCTACGAGCAGTACTTC
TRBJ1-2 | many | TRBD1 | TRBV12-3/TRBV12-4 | CASNRQGAVNGYTF | TGTGCCAGCAACCGACAGGGGGCAGTGAATGGCTACACCTTC
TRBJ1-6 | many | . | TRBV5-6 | CASSAADNSPLHF | TGTGCCAGCAGCGCGGCCGACAATTCACCCCTCCACTTT
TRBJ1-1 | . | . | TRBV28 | CASSFSGRGSTEAFF | TGTGCCAGCAGTTTTTCCGGGCGGGGGTCCACTGAAGCTTTCTTT
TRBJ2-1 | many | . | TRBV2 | CASSGQGSILVNEQFF | TGTGCCAGCAGTGGGCAGGGGTCGATATTGGTCAATGAGCAGTTCTTC
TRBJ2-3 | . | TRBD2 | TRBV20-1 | CSAKGRAGGTRTDTQYF | TGCAGTGCTAAAGGCCGCGCGGGGGGGACTCGCACAGATACGCAGTATTTT
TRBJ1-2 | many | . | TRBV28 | CASTFGNNYGYTF | TGTGCCAGCACCTTCGGGAATAACTATGGCTACACCTTC
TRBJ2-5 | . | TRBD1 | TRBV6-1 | CAGSPGTGTETQYF | TGTGCCGGCAGTCCCGGGACAGGGACAGAGACCCAGTACTTC
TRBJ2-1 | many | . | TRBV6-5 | CASSYDISSYNEQFF | TGTGCCAGCAGTTATGATATCAGCTCCTACAATGAGCAGTTCTTC
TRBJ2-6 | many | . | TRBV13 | CASSLVGGANVLTF | TGTGCCAGCAGCTTAGTGGGTGGGGCCAACGTCCTGACTTTC